This T cell receptor (beta chain) derives from a study of shared clonotypes between healthy human individuals. Germline CDR1 reads SGHAT; CDR2 reads FQNNGV. The CDR3 has 17 residues. Trimming pared 3 bases from V and 0 bases from J, leaving 16 bases between. The sorted-subset replicate PCRs were given 200 ng DNA, which is approximately 30,000 T cell genomes. Assay used: immunoSEQ multiplex PCR; TCRdb lists only in-frame clones, some missing. The data show some 200,000 clones, over 50% seen once. This chain uses TRBV11-2 with TRBJ2-3; D remains ambiguous. Sample: memory CD4+ T cells sorted from blood. The subset was: CD45RA-negative fraction. The source of this sequence is a man aged 25-40 years in good health. CDR3 protein: CASSFLGRVTSTDTQYF. The CDR3 DNA reads as TGTGCCAGCAGCTTTCTAGGACGAGTCACTAGCACAGATACGCAGTATTTT.